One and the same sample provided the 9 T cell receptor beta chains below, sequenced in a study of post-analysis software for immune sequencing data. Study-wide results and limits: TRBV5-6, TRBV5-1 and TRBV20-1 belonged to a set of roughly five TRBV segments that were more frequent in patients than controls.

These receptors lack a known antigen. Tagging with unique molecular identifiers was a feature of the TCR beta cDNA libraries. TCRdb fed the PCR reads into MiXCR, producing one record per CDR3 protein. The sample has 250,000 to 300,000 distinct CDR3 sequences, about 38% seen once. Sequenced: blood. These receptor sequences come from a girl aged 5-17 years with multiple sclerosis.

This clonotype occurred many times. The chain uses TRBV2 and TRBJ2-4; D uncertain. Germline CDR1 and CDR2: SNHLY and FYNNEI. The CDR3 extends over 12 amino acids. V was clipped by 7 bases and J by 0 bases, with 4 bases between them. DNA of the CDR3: TGTGCCAGCAAGCTAGCCAAAAACATTCAGTACTTC. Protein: CASKLAKNIQYF.

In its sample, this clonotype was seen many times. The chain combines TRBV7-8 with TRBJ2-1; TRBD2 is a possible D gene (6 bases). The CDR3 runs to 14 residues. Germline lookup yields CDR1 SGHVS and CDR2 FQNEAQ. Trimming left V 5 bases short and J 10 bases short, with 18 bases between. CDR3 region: CASSTAPGSGEQFF. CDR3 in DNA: TGTGCCAGCAGCACGGCCCCCGGGAGCGGCGAGCAGTTCTTC.

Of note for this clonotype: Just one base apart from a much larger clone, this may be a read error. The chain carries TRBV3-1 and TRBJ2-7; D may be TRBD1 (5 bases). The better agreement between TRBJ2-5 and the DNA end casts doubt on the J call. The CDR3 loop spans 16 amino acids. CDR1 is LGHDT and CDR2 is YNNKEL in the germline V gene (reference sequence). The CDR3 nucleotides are TGTGCCAGCAACCAGACCCAGGGCCGGCGAGAAGAGACCCAGTACTTC. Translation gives CASNQTQGRREETQYF.

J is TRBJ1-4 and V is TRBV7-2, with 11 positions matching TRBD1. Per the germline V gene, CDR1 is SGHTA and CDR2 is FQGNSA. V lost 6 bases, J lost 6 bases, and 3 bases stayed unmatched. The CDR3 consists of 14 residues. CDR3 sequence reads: CASRRTGGDEKLFF. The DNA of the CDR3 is TGTGCCAGCAGAAGGACAGGGGGCGATGAAAAACTGTTTTTT.

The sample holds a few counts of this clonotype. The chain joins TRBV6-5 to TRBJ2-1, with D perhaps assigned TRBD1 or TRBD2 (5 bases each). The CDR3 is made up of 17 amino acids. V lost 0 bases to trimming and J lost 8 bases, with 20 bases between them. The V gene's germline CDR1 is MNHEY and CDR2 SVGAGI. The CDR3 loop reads CASSYSIGLVGEHEQFF. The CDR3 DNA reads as TGTGCCAGCAGTTACTCGATCGGGCTAGTAGGGGAGCATGAGCAGTTCTTC.

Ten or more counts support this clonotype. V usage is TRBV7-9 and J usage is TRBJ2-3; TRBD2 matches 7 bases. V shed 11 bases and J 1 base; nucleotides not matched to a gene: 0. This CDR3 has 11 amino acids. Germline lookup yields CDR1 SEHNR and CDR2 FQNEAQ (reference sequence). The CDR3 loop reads CAAGGTDTQYF. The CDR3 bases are TGTGCCGCGGGGGGCACAGATACGCAGTATTTT. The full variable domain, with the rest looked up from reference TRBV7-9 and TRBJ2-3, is DTGVSQNPRHKITKRGQNVTFRCDPISEHNRLYWYRQTLGQGPEFLTYFQNEAQLEKSRLLSDRFSAERPKGSFSTLEIQRTEQGDSAMYLCAAGGTDTQYFGPGTRLTVL.

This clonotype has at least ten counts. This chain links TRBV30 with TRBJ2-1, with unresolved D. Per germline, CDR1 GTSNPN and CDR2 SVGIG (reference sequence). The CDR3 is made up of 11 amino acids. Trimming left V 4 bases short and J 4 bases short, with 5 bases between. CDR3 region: CAWKRYNEQFF. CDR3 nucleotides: TGTGCCTGGAAGAGGTACAATGAGCAGTTCTTC.

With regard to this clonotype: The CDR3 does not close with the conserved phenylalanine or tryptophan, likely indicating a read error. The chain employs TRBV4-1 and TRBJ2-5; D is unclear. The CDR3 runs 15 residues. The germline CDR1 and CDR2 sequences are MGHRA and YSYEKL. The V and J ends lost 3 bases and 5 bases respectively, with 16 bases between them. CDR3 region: CASSQWGRPQETQYV. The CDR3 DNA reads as TGCGCCAGCAGCCAGTGGGGTCGGCCCCAGGAGACCCAGTACGTC.

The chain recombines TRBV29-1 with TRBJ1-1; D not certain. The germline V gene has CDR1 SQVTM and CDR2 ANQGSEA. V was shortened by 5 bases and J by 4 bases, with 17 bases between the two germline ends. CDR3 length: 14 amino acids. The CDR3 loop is CSVTSWTGSTEAFF. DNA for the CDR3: TGCAGCGTTACCTCGTGGACGGGGTCCACTGAAGCTTTCTTT.